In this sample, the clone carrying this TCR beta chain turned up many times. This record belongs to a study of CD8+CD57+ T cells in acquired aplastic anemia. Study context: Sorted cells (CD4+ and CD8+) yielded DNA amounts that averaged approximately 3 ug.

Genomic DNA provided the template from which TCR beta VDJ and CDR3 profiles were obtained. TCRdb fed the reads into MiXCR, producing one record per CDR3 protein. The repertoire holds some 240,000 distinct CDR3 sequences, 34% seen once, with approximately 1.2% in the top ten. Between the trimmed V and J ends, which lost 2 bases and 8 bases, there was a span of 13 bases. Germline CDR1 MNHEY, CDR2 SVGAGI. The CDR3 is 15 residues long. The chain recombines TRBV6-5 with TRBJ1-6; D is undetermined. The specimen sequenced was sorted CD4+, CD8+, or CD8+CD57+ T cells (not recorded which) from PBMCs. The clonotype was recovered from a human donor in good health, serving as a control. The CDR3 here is CASSYPKDRDSPLHF. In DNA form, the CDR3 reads TGTGCCAGCAGTTACCCGAAGGACCGGGATTCACCCCTCCACTTT.